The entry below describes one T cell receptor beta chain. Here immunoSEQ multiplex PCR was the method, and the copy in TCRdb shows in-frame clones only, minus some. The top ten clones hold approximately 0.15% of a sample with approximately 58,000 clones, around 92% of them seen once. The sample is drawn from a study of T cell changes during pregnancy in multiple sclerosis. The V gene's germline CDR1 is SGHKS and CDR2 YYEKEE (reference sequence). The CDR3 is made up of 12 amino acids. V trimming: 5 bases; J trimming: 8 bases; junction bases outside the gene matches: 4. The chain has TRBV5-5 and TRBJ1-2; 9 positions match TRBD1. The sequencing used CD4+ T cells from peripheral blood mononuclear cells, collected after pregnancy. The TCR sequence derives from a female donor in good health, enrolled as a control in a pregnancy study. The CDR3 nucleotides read TGTGCCAGCAGGACCGGGACAGGGGGCTACACCTTC. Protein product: CASRTGTGGYTF.